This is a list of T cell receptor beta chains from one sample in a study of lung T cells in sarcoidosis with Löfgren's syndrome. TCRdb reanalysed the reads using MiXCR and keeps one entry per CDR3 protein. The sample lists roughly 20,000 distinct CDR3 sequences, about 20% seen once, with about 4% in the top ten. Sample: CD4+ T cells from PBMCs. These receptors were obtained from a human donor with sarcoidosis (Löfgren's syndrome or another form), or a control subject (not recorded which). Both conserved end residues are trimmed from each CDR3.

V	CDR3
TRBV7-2	ASSPLGRTDTQY
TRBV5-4	ASSLDVGFADDQF
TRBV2	ASSAGTGGMGQPQH
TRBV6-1	ASRPRDTNYEQY
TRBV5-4	ASSLGGTSGNTIY
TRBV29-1	SLETASGRGKQETQY
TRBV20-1	SATATSGGPALNEQF
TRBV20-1	SAPRQAEAF
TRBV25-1	ASSEFRGAADTQY
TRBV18	ASSPTWGGLNTEAF
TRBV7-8	ASSLAIGTSSPDTQY
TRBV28	ASQIGQANTEAF
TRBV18	ASSPPWDINEQF